Listed below are T cell receptor beta chains from one sample, sequenced in a study of human T cells and chemical hapten exposure. MiXCR, run by TCRdb on the RACE reads, gives a single entry per CDR3 protein. The sample includes 120,000 to 150,000 distinct CDR3 sequences, about 11% of them seen just once. The sequenced sample was whole blood, obtained in connection with sensitization to the hapten diphenylcyclopropenone (DPC). The receptors shown here come from a woman aged 50 to 60 with alopecia areata. Some clones in this sample may be carry-over from other donors' samples. Each CDR3 is given with its conserved first and last residue. The order of the fields is J gene, V gene, D gene, clone size, CDR3 protein, CDR3 DNA. A D gene is named only where the DNA matches it firmly. Clone size is not always given. Where it is, it says once, few, many or a class for expanded clones.

J gene: TRBJ2-6; V gene: TRBV11-1; D gene: TRBD1; clone size: few; CDR3 protein: CASSLIQGSSGANVLTF; CDR3 DNA: TGTGCCAGCAGCTTAATACAGGGGAGCTCTGGGGCCAACGTCCTGACTTTC
J gene: TRBJ2-3; V gene: TRBV5-1; D gene: -; clone size: few; CDR3 protein: CASSLATGTDTQYF; CDR3 DNA: TGCGCCAGCAGCCTCGCGACCGGCACAGATACGCAGTATTTT
J gene: TRBJ2-7; V gene: TRBV11-2; D gene: -; clone size: -; CDR3 protein: CASSLGTRGAGTYEQYF; CDR3 DNA: TGTGCCAGCAGCTTAGGAACGAGGGGGGCGGGAACCTACGAGCAGTACTTC
J gene: TRBJ1-2; V gene: TRBV7-2; D gene: -; clone size: -; CDR3 protein: CASRRDSHGYTF; CDR3 DNA: TGTGCCAGCAGAAGAGACAGTCATGGCTACACCTTC
J gene: TRBJ2-2; V gene: TRBV29-1; D gene: -; clone size: -; CDR3 protein: CSAQGAGELFF; CDR3 DNA: TGCAGCGCACAGGGAGCCGGGGAGCTGTTTTTT
J gene: TRBJ1-5; V gene: TRBV2; D gene: -; clone size: many; CDR3 protein: CASRELGGSNQPQHF; CDR3 DNA: TGTGCCAGCAGAGAATTGGGAGGTAGCAATCAGCCCCAGCATTTT
J gene: TRBJ1-4; V gene: TRBV14; D gene: -; clone size: -; CDR3 protein: CASSLSRNEKLFF; CDR3 DNA: TGTGCCAGCAGCCTTTCGCGGAATGAAAAACTGTTTTTT
J gene: TRBJ2-1; V gene: TRBV20-1; D gene: -; clone size: -; CDR3 protein: CSAIGTNNEQFF; CDR3 DNA: TGCAGTGCTATAGGGACCAACAATGAGCAGTTCTTC
J gene: TRBJ2-1; V gene: TRBV20-1; D gene: TRBD2; clone size: many; CDR3 protein: CSASPPLAGAYNEQFF; CDR3 DNA: TGCAGTGCTAGCCCCCCACTAGCGGGGGCCTACAATGAGCAGTTCTTC
J gene: TRBJ2-3; V gene: TRBV20-1; D gene: -; clone size: -; CDR3 protein: CSARGASGEVVADTQYF; CDR3 DNA: TGCAGTGCTAGGGGGGCTAGCGGAGAAGTCGTAGCAGATACGCAGTATTTT
J gene: TRBJ2-7; V gene: TRBV5-1; D gene: -; clone size: few; CDR3 protein: CASSLGESGQYF; CDR3 DNA: TGCGCCAGCAGCTTGGGGGAGTCGGGGCAGTACTTC
J gene: TRBJ2-3; V gene: TRBV6-1; D gene: -; clone size: -; CDR3 protein: CASSEAILPGDRADTQYF; CDR3 DNA: TGTGCCAGCAGTGAAGCGATCCTTCCCGGGGATCGCGCAGATACGCAGTATTTT
J gene: TRBJ2-7; V gene: TRBV4-1; D gene: -; clone size: -; CDR3 protein: CASSQEWPASSYEQYF; CDR3 DNA: TGCGCCAGCAGCCAAGAGTGGCCAGCGTCTTCCTACGAGCAGTACTTC
J gene: TRBJ2-7; V gene: TRBV21-1; D gene: -; clone size: few; CDR3 protein: CASSLHRDGTYEQYF; CDR3 DNA: TGTGCCAGCAGCCTTCACCGGGACGGAACCTACGAGCAGTACTTC
J gene: TRBJ2-1; V gene: TRBV14; D gene: -; clone size: -; CDR3 protein: CASSLTNEQFF; CDR3 DNA: TGTGCCAGCAGCCTCACGAATGAGCAGTTCTTC
J gene: TRBJ2-1; V gene: TRBV18; D gene: TRBD2; clone size: many; CDR3 protein: CASSPVKAGGSNEQFF; CDR3 DNA: TGTGCCAGCTCACCGGTTAAAGCGGGAGGGAGCAATGAGCAGTTCTTC
J gene: TRBJ2-7; V gene: TRBV20-1; D gene: TRBD2; clone size: -; CDR3 protein: CSAPRTSAYEQYF; CDR3 DNA: TGCAGTGCGCCCCGGACTAGCGCCTACGAGCAGTACTTC
J gene: TRBJ2-1; V gene: TRBV6-2/TRBV6-3; D gene: TRBD1; clone size: many; CDR3 protein: CASSYETGQGTSYNEQFF; CDR3 DNA: TGTGCCAGCAGTTACGAAACGGGACAGGGGACCTCCTACAATGAGCAGTTCTTC
J gene: TRBJ2-4; V gene: TRBV7-2; D gene: TRBD1; clone size: -; CDR3 protein: CASSSRTGGHNIQYF; CDR3 DNA: TGTGCCAGCAGCTCGCGGACAGGGGGGCACAACATTCAGTACTTC
J gene: TRBJ2-2; V gene: TRBV29-1; D gene: TRBD2; clone size: few; CDR3 protein: CSVEDGTSLGELFF; CDR3 DNA: TGCAGCGTTGAAGATGGGACTAGCCTAGGGGAGCTGTTTTTT
J gene: TRBJ2-3; V gene: TRBV24-1; D gene: -; clone size: many; CDR3 protein: CATSSPTTFTDTQYF; CDR3 DNA: TGTGCCACCAGTTCCCCGACCACGTTCACAGATACGCAGTATTTT
J gene: TRBJ2-3; V gene: TRBV12-3/TRBV12-4; D gene: -; clone size: -; CDR3 protein: CASSLSASRDTQYF; CDR3 DNA: TGTGCCAGCAGTTTATCCGCATCTCGAGATACGCAGTATTTT
J gene: TRBJ2-3; V gene: TRBV19; D gene: -; clone size: -; CDR3 protein: CASNSDLTTDTQYF; CDR3 DNA: TGTGCCAGTAACTCGGACCTTACCACAGATACGCAGTATTTT
J gene: TRBJ2-1; V gene: TRBV29-1; D gene: TRBD2; clone size: -; CDR3 protein: CSVGGLAGASYNEQFF; CDR3 DNA: TGCAGCGTTGGAGGTCTAGCGGGTGCCTCCTACAATGAGCAGTTCTTC
J gene: TRBJ1-6; V gene: TRBV12-3/TRBV12-4; D gene: -; clone size: few; CDR3 protein: CASLGGGYNSPLHF; CDR3 DNA: TGTGCCAGCCTGGGGGGTGGCTATAATTCACCCCTCCACTTT
J gene: TRBJ2-5; V gene: TRBV20-1; D gene: TRBD1; clone size: -; CDR3 protein: CSAITPDRIQETQYF; CDR3 DNA: TGCAGTGCTATTACCCCGGACAGGATTCAAGAGACCCAGTACTTC
J gene: TRBJ2-1; V gene: TRBV2; D gene: -; clone size: -; CDR3 protein: CATIGSYNEQFF; CDR3 DNA: TGTGCCACCATAGGGTCCTACAATGAGCAGTTCTTC
J gene: TRBJ2-3; V gene: TRBV11-3; D gene: TRBD2; clone size: few; CDR3 protein: CASTRLAAGTDTQYF; CDR3 DNA: TGTGCCAGCACCCGGCTAGCGGCAGGCACAGATACGCAGTATTTT
J gene: TRBJ1-2; V gene: TRBV6-1; D gene: TRBD1; clone size: -; CDR3 protein: CASRGTGGNYGYTF; CDR3 DNA: TGTGCCAGCAGGGGGACAGGGGGCAACTATGGCTACACCTTC
J gene: TRBJ1-6; V gene: TRBV7-2; D gene: -; clone size: many; CDR3 protein: CASSLGQDSPLHF; CDR3 DNA: TGTGCCAGCAGCTTGGGACAAGATTCACCCCTCCACTTT
J gene: TRBJ1-4; V gene: TRBV6-5; D gene: -; clone size: many; CDR3 protein: CASSSLQGWKKLFF; CDR3 DNA: TGTGCCAGCAGTTCCCTACAGGGATGGAAAAAACTGTTTTTT
J gene: TRBJ1-1; V gene: TRBV29-1; D gene: -; clone size: few; CDR3 protein: CSVGDWDTEAFF; CDR3 DNA: TGCAGCGTGGGCGATTGGGACACTGAAGCTTTCTTT
J gene: TRBJ1-4; V gene: TRBV9; D gene: -; clone size: few; CDR3 protein: CASSVESRVGEKLFF; CDR3 DNA: TGTGCCAGCAGCGTAGAGTCCAGGGTAGGAGAAAAACTGTTTTTT
J gene: TRBJ2-1; V gene: TRBV29-1; D gene: TRBD2; clone size: few; CDR3 protein: CSVLTSGAQFF; CDR3 DNA: TGCAGCGTCCTGACTAGCGGCGCTCAGTTCTTC
J gene: TRBJ2-1; V gene: TRBV18; D gene: TRBD2; clone size: -; CDR3 protein: CASSPQSRVTSGSRNEQFF; CDR3 DNA: TGTGCCAGCTCACCACAATCGCGTGTTACTAGCGGGAGCAGGAATGAGCAGTTCTTC
J gene: TRBJ2-7; V gene: TRBV18; D gene: -; clone size: many; CDR3 protein: CASSPPVSLGRYEQYF; CDR3 DNA: TGTGCCAGCTCACCACCGGTGTCGCTGGGGAGGTACGAGCAGTACTTC
J gene: TRBJ2-5; V gene: TRBV2; D gene: TRBD1; clone size: few; CDR3 protein: CASRNRGSGQETQYF; CDR3 DNA: TGTGCCAGCAGAAACAGGGGGTCGGGACAAGAGACCCAGTACTTC
J gene: TRBJ2-1; V gene: TRBV29-1; D gene: TRBD1; clone size: -; CDR3 protein: CSVEVRGQGKDYNEQFF; CDR3 DNA: TGCAGCGTTGAGGTTAGGGGACAGGGGAAGGACTACAATGAGCAGTTCTTC
J gene: TRBJ2-1; V gene: TRBV29-1; D gene: -; clone size: -; CDR3 protein: CSVAERRAGEQFF; CDR3 DNA: TGCAGCGTGGCGGAAAGGAGGGCCGGTGAGCAGTTCTTC
J gene: TRBJ2-7; V gene: TRBV7-2; D gene: -; clone size: -; CDR3 protein: CASSLVGGQYEQYF; CDR3 DNA: TGTGCCAGCAGCTTAGTCGGGGGGCAGTACGAGCAGTACTTC
J gene: TRBJ2-3; V gene: TRBV5-1; D gene: TRBD2; clone size: few; CDR3 protein: CASSLGLAAEGDTQYF; CDR3 DNA: TGCGCCAGCAGCTTGGGACTAGCAGCAGAGGGAGATACGCAGTATTTT
J gene: TRBJ2-5; V gene: TRBV5-4; D gene: -; clone size: few; CDR3 protein: CASSLRLPGETQYF; CDR3 DNA: TGTGCCAGCAGCTTGAGGCTCCCGGGGGAGACCCAGTACTTC
J gene: TRBJ2-2; V gene: TRBV14; D gene: -; clone size: -; CDR3 protein: CASSQDLRAGELFF; CDR3 DNA: TGTGCCAGCAGCCAAGATCTCCGGGCCGGGGAGCTGTTTTTT
J gene: TRBJ2-3; V gene: TRBV9; D gene: -; clone size: few; CDR3 protein: CASSFRQSTDTQYF; CDR3 DNA: TGTGCCAGCAGCTTCCGACAGAGCACAGATACGCAGTATTTT
J gene: TRBJ1-1; V gene: TRBV6-4; D gene: -; clone size: many; CDR3 protein: CASSPGPGNTEAFF; CDR3 DNA: TGTGCCAGCAGTCCCGGACCGGGGAACACTGAAGCTTTCTTT
J gene: TRBJ2-5; V gene: TRBV6-1; D gene: TRBD1; clone size: few; CDR3 protein: CASSRVQGVVDQETQYF; CDR3 DNA: TGTGCCAGCTCAAGAGTCCAGGGGGTTGTGGATCAAGAGACCCAGTACTTC
J gene: TRBJ2-5; V gene: TRBV7-6; D gene: -; clone size: -; CDR3 protein: CASSLALGGSETQYF; CDR3 DNA: TGTGCCAGCAGCTTAGCGCTGGGGGGCTCCGAGACCCAGTACTTC
J gene: TRBJ2-1; V gene: TRBV28; D gene: TRBD2; clone size: -; CDR3 protein: CASRPISGREEEQFF; CDR3 DNA: TGTGCCAGCAGACCCATTAGCGGGAGAGAGGAGGAGCAGTTCTTC